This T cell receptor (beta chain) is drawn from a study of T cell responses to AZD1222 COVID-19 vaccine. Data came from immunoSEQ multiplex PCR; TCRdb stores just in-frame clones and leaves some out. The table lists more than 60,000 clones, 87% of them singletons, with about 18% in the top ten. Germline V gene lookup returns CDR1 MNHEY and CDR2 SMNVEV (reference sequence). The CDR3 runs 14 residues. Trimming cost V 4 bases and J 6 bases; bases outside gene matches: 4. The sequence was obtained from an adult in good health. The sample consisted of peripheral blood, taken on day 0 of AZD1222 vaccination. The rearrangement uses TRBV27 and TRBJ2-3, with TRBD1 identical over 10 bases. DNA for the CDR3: TGTGCCAGCAGTTCTGACAGGGGGCTGGATACGCAGTATTTT. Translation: CASSSDRGLDTQYF.